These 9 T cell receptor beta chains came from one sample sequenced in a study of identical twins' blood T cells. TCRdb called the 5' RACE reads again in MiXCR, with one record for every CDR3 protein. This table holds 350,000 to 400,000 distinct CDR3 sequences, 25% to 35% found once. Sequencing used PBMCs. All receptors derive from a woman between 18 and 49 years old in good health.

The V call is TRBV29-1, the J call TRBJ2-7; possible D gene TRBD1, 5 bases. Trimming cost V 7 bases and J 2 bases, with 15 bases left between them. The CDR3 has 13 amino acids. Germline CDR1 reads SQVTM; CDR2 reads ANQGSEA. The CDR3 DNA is TGCAGCGGTAGACTGACAGTAACCTACGAGCAGTACTTC. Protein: CSGRLTVTYEQYF.

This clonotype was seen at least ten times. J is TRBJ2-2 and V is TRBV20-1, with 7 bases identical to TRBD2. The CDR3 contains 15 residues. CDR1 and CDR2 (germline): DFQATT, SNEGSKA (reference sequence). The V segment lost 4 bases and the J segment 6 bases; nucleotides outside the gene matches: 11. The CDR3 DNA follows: TGCAGTGCTATCAACTGGCGGGAGCGCCCCGGGGAGCTGTTTTTT. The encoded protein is CSAINWRERPGELFF.

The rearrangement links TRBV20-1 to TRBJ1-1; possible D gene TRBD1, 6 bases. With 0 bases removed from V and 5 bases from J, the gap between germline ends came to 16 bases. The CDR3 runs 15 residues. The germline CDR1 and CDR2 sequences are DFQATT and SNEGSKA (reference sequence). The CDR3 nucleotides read TGCAGTGCTAGAGATCGGGGGCAGGGAAGGACTGAAGCTTTCTTT. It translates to CSARDRGQGRTEAFF.

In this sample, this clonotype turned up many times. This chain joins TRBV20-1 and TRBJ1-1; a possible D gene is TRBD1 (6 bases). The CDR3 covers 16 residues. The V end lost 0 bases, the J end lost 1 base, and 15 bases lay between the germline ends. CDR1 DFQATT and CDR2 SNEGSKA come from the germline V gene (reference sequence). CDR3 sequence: CSARDPRTVPNTEAFF. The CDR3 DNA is TGCAGTGCTAGAGACCCCAGGACAGTTCCGAACACTGAAGCTTTCTTT.

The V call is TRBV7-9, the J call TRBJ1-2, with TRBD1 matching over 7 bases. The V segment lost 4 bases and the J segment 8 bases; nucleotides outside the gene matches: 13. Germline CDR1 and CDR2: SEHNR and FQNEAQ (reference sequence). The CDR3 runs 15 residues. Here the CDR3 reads CASSSDRASPGGYTF. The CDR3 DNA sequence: TGTGCCAGCAGCTCCGACAGGGCTTCTCCGGGAGGCTACACCTTC.

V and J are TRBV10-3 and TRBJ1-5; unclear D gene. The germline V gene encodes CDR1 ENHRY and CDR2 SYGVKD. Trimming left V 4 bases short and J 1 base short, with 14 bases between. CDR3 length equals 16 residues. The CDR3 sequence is CAISATALGSNQPQHF. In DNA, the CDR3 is TGTGCCATCAGTGCTACAGCCCTAGGGAGCAATCAGCCCCAGCATTTT.

This CDR3 reads CASSTGTVFTSIAKNIQYF. In DNA form, the CDR3 reads TGTGCCAGCAGTACCGGGACAGTATTTACCTCGATAGCCAAAAACATTCAGTACTTC. The chain links TRBV12-3 or TRBV12-4 to TRBJ2-4; 7 positions match TRBD1. The length of the CDR3 is 19 residues. The V gene end was trimmed by 5 bases and the J gene end by 0 bases; junction bases not matched to a gene: 16.

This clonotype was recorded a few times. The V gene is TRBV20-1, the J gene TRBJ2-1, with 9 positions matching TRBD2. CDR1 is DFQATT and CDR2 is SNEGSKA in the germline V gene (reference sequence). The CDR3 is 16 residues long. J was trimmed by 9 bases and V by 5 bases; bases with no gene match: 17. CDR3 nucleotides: TGCAGTGCTCTAAAGTATTTAGCGGGGGTGATCGGTGAGCAGTTCTTC. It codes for CSALKYLAGVIGEQFF.

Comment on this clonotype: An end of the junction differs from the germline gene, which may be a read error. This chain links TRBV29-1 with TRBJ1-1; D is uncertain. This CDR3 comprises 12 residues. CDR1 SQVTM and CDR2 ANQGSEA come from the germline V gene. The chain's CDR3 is CSASTTNTESFF. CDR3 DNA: TGCAGCGCATCGACAACCAACACTGAATCTTTCTTT.